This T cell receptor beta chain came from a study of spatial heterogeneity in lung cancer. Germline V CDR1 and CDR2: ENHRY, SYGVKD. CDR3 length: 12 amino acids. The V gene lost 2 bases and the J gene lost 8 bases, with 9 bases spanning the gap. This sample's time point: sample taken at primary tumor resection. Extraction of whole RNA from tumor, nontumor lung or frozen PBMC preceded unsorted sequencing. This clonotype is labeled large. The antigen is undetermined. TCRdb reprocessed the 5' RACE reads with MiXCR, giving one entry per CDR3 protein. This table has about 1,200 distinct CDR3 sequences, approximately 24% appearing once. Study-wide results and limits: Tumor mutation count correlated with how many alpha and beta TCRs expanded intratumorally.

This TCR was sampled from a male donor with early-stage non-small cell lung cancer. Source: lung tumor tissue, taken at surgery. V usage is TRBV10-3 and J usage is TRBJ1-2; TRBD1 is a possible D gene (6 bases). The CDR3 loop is CAISEQGPGYTF. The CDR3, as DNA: TGTGCCATCAGTGAGCAGGGGCCGGGCTACACCTTC.